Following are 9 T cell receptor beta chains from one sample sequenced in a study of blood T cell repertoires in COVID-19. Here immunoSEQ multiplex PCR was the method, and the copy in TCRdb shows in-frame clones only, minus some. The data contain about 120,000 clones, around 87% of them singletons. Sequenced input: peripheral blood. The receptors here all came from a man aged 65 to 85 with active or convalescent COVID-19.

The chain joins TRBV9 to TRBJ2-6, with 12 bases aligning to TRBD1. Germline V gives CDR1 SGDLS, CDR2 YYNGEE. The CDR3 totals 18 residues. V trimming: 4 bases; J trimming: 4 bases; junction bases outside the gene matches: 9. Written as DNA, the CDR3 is TGTGCCAGCAGCCCCAGGGGACAGGGGGCGGGAGGGGCCAACGTCCTGACTTTC. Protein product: CASSPRGQGAGGANVLTF.

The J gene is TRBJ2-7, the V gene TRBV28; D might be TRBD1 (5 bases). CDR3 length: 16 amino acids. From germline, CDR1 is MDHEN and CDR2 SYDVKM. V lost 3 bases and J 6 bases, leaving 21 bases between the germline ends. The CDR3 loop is CASSLFRWQGRVEQYF. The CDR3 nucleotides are TGTGCCAGCAGTTTGTTTCGTTGGCAGGGTCGAGTCGAGCAGTACTTC.

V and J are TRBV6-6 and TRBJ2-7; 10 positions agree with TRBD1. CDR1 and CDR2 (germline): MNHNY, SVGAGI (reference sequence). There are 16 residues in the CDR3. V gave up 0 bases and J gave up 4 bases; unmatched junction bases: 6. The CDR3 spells CASSYSGQGGSYEQYF. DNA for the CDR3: TGTGCCAGCAGTTACTCCGGACAGGGGGGGTCGTACGAGCAGTACTTC.

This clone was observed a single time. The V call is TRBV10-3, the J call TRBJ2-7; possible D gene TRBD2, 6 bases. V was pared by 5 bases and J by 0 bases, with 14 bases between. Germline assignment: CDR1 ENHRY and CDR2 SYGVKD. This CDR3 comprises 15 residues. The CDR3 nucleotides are TGTGCCATCAGTCAGATGGAGGGATACTCCTACGAGCAGTACTTC. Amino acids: CAISQMEGYSYEQYF.

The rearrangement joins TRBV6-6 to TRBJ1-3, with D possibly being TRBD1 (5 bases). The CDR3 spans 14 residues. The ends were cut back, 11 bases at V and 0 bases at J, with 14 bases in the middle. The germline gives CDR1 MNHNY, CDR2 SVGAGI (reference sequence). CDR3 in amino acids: CASGGTSSGNTIYF. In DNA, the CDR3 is TGTGCCTCTGGGGGGACGAGCTCTGGAAACACCATATATTTT.

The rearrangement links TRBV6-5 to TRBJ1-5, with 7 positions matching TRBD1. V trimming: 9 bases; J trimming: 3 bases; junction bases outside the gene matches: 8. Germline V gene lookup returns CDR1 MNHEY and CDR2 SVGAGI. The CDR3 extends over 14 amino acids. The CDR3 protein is CASLDRVYNQPQHF. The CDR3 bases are TGTGCCAGTTTAGACAGGGTATACAATCAGCCCCAGCATTTT.

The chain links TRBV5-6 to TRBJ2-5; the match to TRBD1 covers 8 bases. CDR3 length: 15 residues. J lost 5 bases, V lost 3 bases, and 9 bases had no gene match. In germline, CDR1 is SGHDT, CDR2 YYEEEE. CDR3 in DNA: TGTGCCAGCAGCTCCCGGACAGGGCGAGGGGAGACCCAGTACTTC. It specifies CASSSRTGRGETQYF.

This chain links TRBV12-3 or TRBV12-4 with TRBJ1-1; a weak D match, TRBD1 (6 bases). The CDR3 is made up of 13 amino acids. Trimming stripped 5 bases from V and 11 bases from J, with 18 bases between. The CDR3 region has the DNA TGTGCCAGCAGTCCGAGTACAGGGAGTAGGGCTTTCTTT. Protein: CASSPSTGSRAFF.

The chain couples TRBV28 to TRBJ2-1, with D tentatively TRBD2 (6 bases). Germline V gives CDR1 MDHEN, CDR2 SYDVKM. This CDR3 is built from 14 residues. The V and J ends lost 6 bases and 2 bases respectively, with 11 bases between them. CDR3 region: CASRGRLPYNEQFF. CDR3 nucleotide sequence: TGTGCCAGCAGGGGGAGGCTGCCCTACAATGAGCAGTTCTTC.